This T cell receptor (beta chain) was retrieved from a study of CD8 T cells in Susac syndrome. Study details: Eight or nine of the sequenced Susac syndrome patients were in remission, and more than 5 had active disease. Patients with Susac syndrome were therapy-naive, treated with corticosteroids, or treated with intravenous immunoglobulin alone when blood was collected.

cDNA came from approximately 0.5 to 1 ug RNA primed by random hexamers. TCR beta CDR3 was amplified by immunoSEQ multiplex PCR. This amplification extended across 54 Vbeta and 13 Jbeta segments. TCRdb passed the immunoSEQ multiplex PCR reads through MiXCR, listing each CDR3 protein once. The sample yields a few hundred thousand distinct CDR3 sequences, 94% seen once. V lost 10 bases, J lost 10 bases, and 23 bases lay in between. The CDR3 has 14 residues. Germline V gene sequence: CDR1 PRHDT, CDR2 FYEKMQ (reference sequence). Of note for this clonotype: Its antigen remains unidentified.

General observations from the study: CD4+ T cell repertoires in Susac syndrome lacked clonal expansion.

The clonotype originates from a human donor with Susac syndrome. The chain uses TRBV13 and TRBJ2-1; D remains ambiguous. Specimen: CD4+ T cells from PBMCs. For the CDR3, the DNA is TGTGCCACCACCCCGAGACAACTCTTACTGGAGCAGTTCTTC. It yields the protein CATTPRQLLLEQFF.